The text below deals with one T cell receptor (beta chain). Its antigen is unidentified. Vbeta (60) and Jbeta (13) primers were used in the PCR. Sequenced by immunoSEQ multiplex PCR; TCRdb stores in-frame clones only, minus some. The sample consists of roughly 120,000 clones, more than 80% of them appearing once. This specimen belongs to a study of cytomegalovirus exposure and HLA in healthy donors. Study conclusions and caveats: Of the V segments, some could not be distinguished, including TRBV6-2 and TRBV6-3, and were excluded.

CDR3 size: 14 residues. V lost 2 bases, J lost 6 bases, and 3 bases stayed unmatched. CDR1 is SNHLY, CDR2 FYNNEI, per germline. V and J are TRBV2 and TRBJ1-2, with TRBD1 matching over 10 bases. This TCR came from a middle-aged man in good health and CMV-seronegative. What was sequenced was PBMCs. The CDR3 reads CASSERQGAHGYTF. In DNA form, the CDR3 reads TGTGCCAGCAGTGAACGACAGGGGGCGCATGGCTACACCTTC.